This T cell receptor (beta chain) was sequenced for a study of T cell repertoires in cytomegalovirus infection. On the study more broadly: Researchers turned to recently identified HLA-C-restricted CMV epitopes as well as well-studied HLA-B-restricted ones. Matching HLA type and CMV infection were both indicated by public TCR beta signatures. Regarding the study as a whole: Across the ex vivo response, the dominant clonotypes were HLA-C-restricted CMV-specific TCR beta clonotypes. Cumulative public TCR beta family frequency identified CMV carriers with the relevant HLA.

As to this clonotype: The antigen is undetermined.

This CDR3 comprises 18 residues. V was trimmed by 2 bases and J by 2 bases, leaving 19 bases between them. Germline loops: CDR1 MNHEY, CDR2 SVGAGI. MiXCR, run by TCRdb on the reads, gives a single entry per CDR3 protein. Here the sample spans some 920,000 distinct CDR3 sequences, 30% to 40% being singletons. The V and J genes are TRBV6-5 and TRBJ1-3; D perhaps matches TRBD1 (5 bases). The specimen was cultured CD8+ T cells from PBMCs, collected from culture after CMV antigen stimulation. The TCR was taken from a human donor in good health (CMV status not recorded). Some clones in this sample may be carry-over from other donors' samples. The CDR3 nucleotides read TGTGCCAGCAGTTACGCGAGGGGCGGAAGAGCTACTGGAAACACCATATATTTT. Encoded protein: CASSYARGGRATGNTIYF.